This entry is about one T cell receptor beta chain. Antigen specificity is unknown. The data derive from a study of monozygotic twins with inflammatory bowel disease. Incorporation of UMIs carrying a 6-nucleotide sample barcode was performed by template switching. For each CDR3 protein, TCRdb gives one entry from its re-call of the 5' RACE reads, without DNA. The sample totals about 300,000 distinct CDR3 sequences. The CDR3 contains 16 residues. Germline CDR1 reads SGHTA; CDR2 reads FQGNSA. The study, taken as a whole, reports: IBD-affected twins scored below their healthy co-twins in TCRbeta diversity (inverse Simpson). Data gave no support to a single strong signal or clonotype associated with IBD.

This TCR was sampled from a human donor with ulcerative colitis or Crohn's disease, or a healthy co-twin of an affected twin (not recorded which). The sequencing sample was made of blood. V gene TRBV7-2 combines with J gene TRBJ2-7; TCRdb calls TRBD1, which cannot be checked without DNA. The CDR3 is CASSFKQGTYSYEQYF.